A selection of T cell receptor beta chains follows, all from one sample in a study of glioma-infiltrating T cells after dendritic cell vaccination. TCRdb's copy holds only in-frame clones and misses some; the assay was immunoSEQ multiplex PCR. Among more than 95,000 clones listed, nearly 90% were seen once. This specimen consisted of blood, obtained after dendritic cell vaccination. The receptors here all came from a human donor with glioblastoma. The CDR3 runs from the conserved cysteine through the conserved F or W. D genes are given only for firm matches. The size of a clone is reported for some rows only, either as once, few or many, or as a class for expanded clones.

J gene: TRBJ2-7; V gene: TRBV18; D gene: TRBD2; clone size: -; CDR3 DNA: TGTGCCAGCTCACCCCCTAGCGGGATCCACGAGCAGTACTTC; CDR3 protein: CASSPPSGIHEQYF
J gene: TRBJ1-2; V gene: TRBV6-5; D gene: TRBD1; clone size: -; CDR3 DNA: TGTGCCAGCAGTTCAGGGACAGCAAACTATGGCTACACCTTC; CDR3 protein: CASSSGTANYGYTF
J gene: TRBJ1-1; V gene: TRBV11-2; D gene: TRBD1; clone size: few; CDR3 DNA: TGTGCCAGCAGCGATCGGACAGGGGGGAGGACTGAAGCTTTCTTT; CDR3 protein: CASSDRTGGRTEAFF
J gene: TRBJ1-2; V gene: TRBV6-1; D gene: -; clone size: -; CDR3 DNA: TGTGCCAGCAGGGGGGCAGGGACCGGCTACACCTTC; CDR3 protein: CASRGAGTGYTF
J gene: TRBJ2-7; V gene: TRBV7-2; D gene: TRBD2; clone size: -; CDR3 DNA: TGTGCCAGCAGCCAAGAGGGACTAGCGGGTGGGTGGGGCGAGCAGTACTTC; CDR3 protein: CASSQEGLAGGWGEQYF
J gene: TRBJ1-2; V gene: TRBV30; D gene: TRBD1; clone size: -; CDR3 DNA: TGTGCCTGTGCGACAGGGGGAGGCTACACCTTC; CDR3 protein: CACATGGGYTF
J gene: TRBJ1-2; V gene: TRBV6-1; D gene: -; clone size: -; CDR3 DNA: TGTGCCAGCAGCTACCATGAGGGCTACACCTTC; CDR3 protein: CASSYHEGYTF
J gene: TRBJ1-2; V gene: TRBV19; D gene: -; clone size: -; CDR3 DNA: TGTGCCAGTAGCGAACACGGGAGTTATGGCTACACCTTC; CDR3 protein: CASSEHGSYGYTF
J gene: TRBJ2-7; V gene: TRBV6-5; D gene: -; clone size: -; CDR3 DNA: TGTGCCAGCAGCCAGACAGGTCCCTACGAGCAGTACTTC; CDR3 protein: CASSQTGPYEQYF
J gene: TRBJ2-3; V gene: TRBV7-7; D gene: -; clone size: -; CDR3 DNA: TGTGCTAGCTCCGGGGGAATCTTAGATACGCAGTATTTT; CDR3 protein: CASSGGILDTQYF
J gene: TRBJ1-1; V gene: TRBV6-1; D gene: -; clone size: once; CDR3 DNA: TGTGCCAGCAGTGAACGTACAGAGAACACTGAAGCTTTCTTT; CDR3 protein: CASSERTENTEAFF
J gene: TRBJ2-3; V gene: TRBV12-5; D gene: -; clone size: -; CDR3 DNA: TGTGCTAGTGCCTATTCTGTCAGCACAGATACGCAGTATTTT; CDR3 protein: CASAYSVSTDTQYF
J gene: TRBJ1-5; V gene: TRBV10-3; D gene: -; clone size: -; CDR3 DNA: TGTGCCATCAGTGAATCGGTTAATCAGCCCCAGCATTTT; CDR3 protein: CAISESVNQPQHF
J gene: TRBJ2-5; V gene: TRBV10-3; D gene: -; clone size: -; CDR3 DNA: TGTGCCATCAGTGATAAGAGGGAGACCCAGTACTTC; CDR3 protein: CAISDKRETQYF
J gene: TRBJ1-1; V gene: TRBV5-5; D gene: TRBD1; clone size: -; CDR3 DNA: TGTGCCAGCAGCACAGGGGGCACTGAAGCTTTCTTT; CDR3 protein: CASSTGGTEAFF
J gene: TRBJ1-2; V gene: TRBV5-1; D gene: TRBD1; clone size: -; CDR3 DNA: TGCGCCAGCAGCTCAACTTCCCGGACAGGGAACTATGGCTACACCTTC; CDR3 protein: CASSSTSRTGNYGYTF
J gene: TRBJ2-3; V gene: TRBV6-1; D gene: -; clone size: few; CDR3 DNA: TGTGCCAGCAGTGATTTCGGCCGGCGGGCGGGAGATACGCAGTATTTT; CDR3 protein: CASSDFGRRAGDTQYF
J gene: TRBJ2-3; V gene: TRBV6-5; D gene: TRBD2; clone size: -; CDR3 DNA: TGTGCCAGCAGTCCGACTAGCGGGGGATCAGATACGCAGTATTTT; CDR3 protein: CASSPTSGGSDTQYF
J gene: TRBJ1-3; V gene: TRBV9; D gene: -; clone size: -; CDR3 DNA: TGTGCCAGCAGCCTTACAGGGAACTCTGGAAACACCATATATTTT; CDR3 protein: CASSLTGNSGNTIYF
J gene: TRBJ2-1; V gene: TRBV27; D gene: -; clone size: -; CDR3 DNA: TGTGCCAGCAGTTTAATTGCGGATCACTCCTACAATGAGCAGTTCTTC; CDR3 protein: CASSLIADHSYNEQFF
J gene: TRBJ2-7; V gene: TRBV27; D gene: TRBD2; clone size: once; CDR3 DNA: TGTGCCAGCAGTTTGACTAGCGGTGCCTACGAGCAGTACTTC; CDR3 protein: CASSLTSGAYEQYF
J gene: TRBJ1-1; V gene: TRBV11-1; D gene: -; clone size: few; CDR3 DNA: TGTGCCAGCAGCTCCCGGGCCACTCGGAGGCGTTATAAAGCTTTCTTT; CDR3 protein: CASSSRATRRRYKAFF
J gene: TRBJ2-5; V gene: TRBV6-1; D gene: -; clone size: once; CDR3 DNA: TGTGCCACCCTCTTCGGAGGGTCACAAGAGACCCAGTACTTC; CDR3 protein: CATLFGGSQETQYF
J gene: TRBJ2-7; V gene: TRBV4-1; D gene: -; clone size: -; CDR3 DNA: TGCGCCAGCAGCCTCCTAGCTGGGCAGGTCTACGAGCAGTACTTC; CDR3 protein: CASSLLAGQVYEQYF
J gene: TRBJ2-6; V gene: TRBV7-9; D gene: TRBD1; clone size: -; CDR3 DNA: TGTGCCAGCAGCTTAGCATCCGGGACAGTCTCTGGGGCCAACGTCCTGACTTTC; CDR3 protein: CASSLASGTVSGANVLTF
J gene: TRBJ2-1; V gene: TRBV13; D gene: TRBD1; clone size: -; CDR3 DNA: TGTGCCAGCAGCACCCGGGACAGGGGTGATGAGCAGTTCTTC; CDR3 protein: CASSTRDRGDEQFF
J gene: TRBJ1-1; V gene: TRBV5-1; D gene: TRBD1; clone size: once; CDR3 DNA: TGCGCCACTACGACAGGGACGAACACTGAAGCTTTCTTT; CDR3 protein: CATTTGTNTEAFF
J gene: TRBJ2-7; V gene: TRBV19; D gene: TRBD1; clone size: -; CDR3 DNA: TGTGCCAGTAGTATAGAGTATATCGGGACAGACTCCTACGAGCAGTACTTC; CDR3 protein: CASSIEYIGTDSYEQYF
J gene: TRBJ2-6; V gene: TRBV25-1; D gene: -; clone size: -; CDR3 DNA: TGTGCCAGCAGACAGGGATCTGGGGCCAACGTCCTGACTTTC; CDR3 protein: CASRQGSGANVLTF
J gene: TRBJ2-1; V gene: TRBV10-3; D gene: TRBD2; clone size: -; CDR3 DNA: TGTGCCATCAGCGGATCTAGCGGAGAAAATGAGCAGTTCTTC; CDR3 protein: CAISGSSGENEQFF
J gene: TRBJ2-1; V gene: TRBV30; D gene: TRBD2; clone size: -; CDR3 DNA: TGTGCCTGGAGTGTAGAAAGGGGACTAGCGGGATCTGAGCAGTTCTTC; CDR3 protein: CAWSVERGLAGSEQFF
J gene: TRBJ2-7; V gene: TRBV30; D gene: TRBD1; clone size: -; CDR3 DNA: TGTGCCTGGAGCCGAGCGGGACAGGGCTCCTACGAGCAGTACTTC; CDR3 protein: CAWSRAGQGSYEQYF
J gene: TRBJ1-5; V gene: TRBV5-8; D gene: -; clone size: -; CDR3 DNA: TGTGCCAGCAGCTCCAATTTGGTGGCGGGCAATCAGCCCCAGCATTTT; CDR3 protein: CASSSNLVAGNQPQHF
J gene: TRBJ1-4; V gene: TRBV4-1; D gene: -; clone size: once; CDR3 DNA: TGCGCCAGCAGCCAAGATAATGCGGCTGTTGGAAAACTGTTTTTT; CDR3 protein: CASSQDNAAVGKLFF
J gene: TRBJ2-1; V gene: TRBV18; D gene: TRBD2; clone size: once; CDR3 DNA: TGTGCCAGCTCAACCAGACTAGCGGGGGGGCATCGTCATGAGCAGTTCTTC; CDR3 protein: CASSTRLAGGHRHEQFF
J gene: TRBJ2-1; V gene: TRBV11-1; D gene: TRBD2; clone size: -; CDR3 DNA: TGTGCCAGCAGCCTGCTGACTAGCGGGACGGAGCAGTTCTTC; CDR3 protein: CASSLLTSGTEQFF
J gene: TRBJ2-7; V gene: TRBV30; D gene: TRBD1; clone size: -; CDR3 DNA: TGTGCCTGGAACCGACAGGGCCTCTACGAGCAGTACTTC; CDR3 protein: CAWNRQGLYEQYF
J gene: TRBJ2-5; V gene: TRBV19; D gene: -; clone size: -; CDR3 DNA: TGTGCCAGTAGATTAAGGGGAGGAGAAGAGACCCAGTACTTC; CDR3 protein: CASRLRGGEETQYF
J gene: TRBJ2-7; V gene: TRBV7-2; D gene: TRBD1; clone size: many; CDR3 DNA: TGTGCCAGCAGCGTCCCGACAGGGGGATACGAGCAGTACTTC; CDR3 protein: CASSVPTGGYEQYF
J gene: TRBJ2-5; V gene: TRBV5-1; D gene: -; clone size: -; CDR3 DNA: TGCGCCAGCAGCGGCCGGACAGCCCACCAAGAGACCCAGTACTTC; CDR3 protein: CASSGRTAHQETQYF
J gene: TRBJ2-7; V gene: TRBV5-1; D gene: -; clone size: -; CDR3 DNA: TGCGCCAGCAGCTTGGCCCAGGTTATAGTCGACGAGCAGTACTTC; CDR3 protein: CASSLAQVIVDEQYF
J gene: TRBJ2-7; V gene: TRBV4-2; D gene: -; clone size: -; CDR3 DNA: TGTGCCAGCAGCCCCCTCGGGGGCTACGAGCAGTACTTC; CDR3 protein: CASSPLGGYEQYF
J gene: TRBJ2-7; V gene: TRBV6-1; D gene: -; clone size: -; CDR3 DNA: TGTGCCAGCAGCAAGGCAGGGGACTACGAGCAGTACTTC; CDR3 protein: CASSKAGDYEQYF
J gene: TRBJ2-7; V gene: TRBV30; D gene: -; clone size: -; CDR3 DNA: TGTGCCTGGAGTGCCCTTGGCGGCAGCTCCTACGAGCAGTACTTC; CDR3 protein: CAWSALGGSSYEQYF
J gene: TRBJ2-2; V gene: TRBV5-6; D gene: -; clone size: -; CDR3 DNA: TGTGCCAGCAGCCCTGTCTGGGCGGGTACCGGGGAGCTGTTTTTT; CDR3 protein: CASSPVWAGTGELFF
J gene: TRBJ1-6; V gene: TRBV30; D gene: -; clone size: few; CDR3 DNA: TGTGCCTGGACGCCGAGTGGACAGCCGATTTATAATTCACCCCTCCACTTT; CDR3 protein: CAWTPSGQPIYNSPLHF